This T cell receptor beta chain was obtained from a study of cytomegalovirus exposure and HLA in healthy donors (dated by TCRdb to between 2016 and 2019). Regarding the complete study: An earlier analysis of 587 of the donors reported about 250 Gb of sequence data and some 120 million unique TCR beta sequences from some 180 million T cells. A later analysis re-analyzed previously published TCR beta repertoires from roughly 690 donors and added high-resolution HLA genotyping to study TCR occurrence patterns. Several DR-DQ haplotypes were handled as single units for association and clustering because linkage in the cohort was strong. In a later genetic analysis, genome-wide SNP genotypes for about three fifths of the roughly 670 donors were used, and that subset was treated as a discovery cohort. A separate validation cohort of roughly 130 different subjects was used in addition to the 666-subject first cohort. About 330 gigabases of sequencing data and around 88 million unique TCR sequences made up an early release that covered approximately 700 HLA-typed donors. The study aimed to test whether signatures of past pathogen exposure could be identified by cataloging public T cell receptors. The T cell repertoires of around 670 subjects were profiled by immunosequencing and related to cytomegalovirus serostatus. In an earlier analysis of a few hundred of the donors, high-throughput TCR beta sequencing was used to judge whether each TCR beta V gene segment behaved as functional or pseudogenic. Across under 500 genotyped donors of the cohort, an average of about 220,000 unique TCR beta nucleotide sequences per donor were sequenced, and 15% to 20% of those sequences were non-productive. Among the roughly 410 genotyped donors, approximately 76% belonged to the genetic ancestry cluster associated with self-reported Caucasian donors. HLA typing included class I and class II loci at four-digit resolution. All discovery cohort repertoires had been generated on a single sequencing platform. The study combined high-throughput TCR immunosequencing, statistical association of individual TCRs with disease status, and machine learning to predict cytomegalovirus infection status. The number of donors typed differed by locus, with about 629-630 for A, B, C, DRB1 and DQB1, 522 for DQA1, 600 to 610 for DPA1, and some 450 for DPB1. Rather than using new phenotypic data, the later analysis identified candidate immune exposures from TCR beta sequences and from how often those sequences occurred across donors. Donor age, sex, ethnicity and CMV serostatus were compiled alongside the repertoire data.

This clone was seen once. Its antigen remains unidentified. Per-base quality was not reported, and no clone a single base away is much larger than it. Study-wide findings and limitations: Several of the top co-occurrence clusters appeared to be linked to parvovirus B19, influenza, CMV and Epstein-Barr virus, according to a later analysis. A group of highly shared sequence variants was considered likely to be a technical artifact of the sequencing pipeline. HLA typing was unavailable for some donors at each locus, so association tests used only the typed subset. The classifier was reported to diagnose cytomegalovirus status with high specificity and sensitivity in both the original cohort and the validation cohort. It was suggested by the authors that the approach could potentially be generalized to other disease states and immunological phenotypes. Only TCR beta chains were sequenced in this cohort, and the absence of alpha or paired-chain data limited detectable features. In a later analysis, HLA-associated TCR beta chains showed more clonal expansion and lower generation probabilities than non-associated chains that were equally common. A further reported finding was that TCR beta sequences accurately predicted the HLA-A and HLA-B alleles for most subjects in the first cohort. An association between a missense DCLRE1C variant and V-gene and J-gene trimming of TCR beta chains was found in a later genetic analysis and replicated in an independent cohort. Across donors, most TCR sequences were observed very rarely, whereas some public TCRs were present in many individuals. The study gave a list of around 170 TCR beta chains associated with cytomegalovirus. When HLA alleles, especially DR and DQ, strongly co-occurred, attributing TCR associations to individual alleles was difficult. Because counts were too low, roughly 18 rarely observed V segments, including chromosome 9 orphons, were left out of the earlier analysis of a few hundred of the donors. According to a later analysis, most CMV-associated TCR beta chains appeared to be HLA-restricted, and the HLA associations seemed to be driven largely by CMV exposure. Compared with the 666-donor mean, donors in an Asian-associated ancestry cluster had fewer N-insertions in productive TCRs, according to a later genetic analysis. An earlier analysis of approximately 530 of the donors showed that most TCR beta V segments appeared in productive rearrangements either about 87% or about 30% of the time, which broadly matched IMGT annotations. Specific HLA alleles were associated with around 18,000 TCR beta sequences at a false discovery rate of 0.05 in a later analysis. Roughly uniform sequencing depth across donors was assumed in presence/absence analyses, although this assumption may not hold. In vitro tests confirmed that a few of the cytomegalovirus-associated TCR beta chains recognize cytomegalovirus antigens. The only immune exposure information available for the cohort was CMV serostatus. In a later analysis, TCR association rates were found to vary across HLA loci, with the most associated TCRs seen for DRB1 alleles and the fewest for HLA-C alleles. Correlated functional status among segregating V segments might reflect linkage disequilibrium, but an unknown experimental factor could not be ruled out.

The cohort comprised several hundred healthy bone marrow donors. All cohort members were sampled while nominally healthy, although unrecorded immune exposures were likely present. The donor was CMV seronegative and was included in the group of approximately 350 seronegative cohort members. A peripheral blood sample was provided by each donor, and peripheral blood mononuclear cells were used for TCR beta sequencing. Genomic DNA was extracted from the blood cell samples with the Qiagen DNeasy Blood Extraction Kit. The receptor library was made with the immunoSEQ multiplex PCR assay. For the multiplex PCR, a mixture combining 60 forward primers for TCR Vbeta segments and 13 reverse primers for TCR Jbeta segments was used. The CDR3 region of rearranged TCR beta genes was amplified from genomic DNA with a multiplex PCR assay. Amplified TCR beta libraries were sequenced as 87-base-pair reads on the Illumina HiSeq System. For the original study's pipeline: In a later analysis, around 80 million unique TCR beta chains were counted across the roughly 670 repertoires, and approximately 11 million of these chains were shared by at least two donors. Raw reads were error-corrected and collapsed into unique sequences with a nearest-neighbor algorithm that merged closely related sequences to remove PCR and sequencing errors. CDR3 sequences were aligned to IMGT reference sequences to assign V, D and J gene segments. For a sequence to be retained, a match of at least six nucleotides was required to both a V gene segment and a J gene segment. A rearrangement was called productive if the CDR3 had no stop codons and remained in frame with V and J, and every other rearrangement was called non-productive. Following IMGT convention, CDR3 was defined as the stretch from the second conserved V-encoded cysteine up to the conserved J-encoded phenylalanine. The earlier analysis of 450 to 750 of the donors excluded any sequence lacking an unambiguous match to a single V gene segment. An earlier analysis of about 600 of the donors called V segments functional above 56.7% productive rearrangements and segregating when the between-donor standard deviation exceeded 5%. A statistical classification framework was built to diagnose cytomegalovirus status from the catalog of TCR beta chain sequences. A later analysis assigned V and J genes by comparing TCR nucleotide sequences with IMGT/GENE-DB human TR gene sequences. In a later analysis, CDR3 sequences and most-parsimonious VDJ recombination scenarios were assigned using the TCRdist pipeline. In a later analysis, every TCR beta chain was defined by the combination of its CDR3 amino acid sequence and its V-gene family, and reads without a unique V-gene family were dropped. To address suspected cross-contamination and a sequencing artifact, a later analysis removed over 500 highly shared, low-generation-probability nucleotide sequences. A later analysis calculated a clonal expansion index for each public chain from normalized within-repertoire ranks of inferred template counts. In a later analysis, generation probabilities were computed with a VDJ recombination model fitted to out-of-frame rearrangements, and the resulting probabilities were checked against IGoR. Hypergeometric tests were used in a later analysis to score TCR-TCR, TCR-HLA and TCR-CMV co-occurrence, with a repertoire-size bias correction applied to the TCR pairs. To estimate false discovery rates, a later analysis permuted the HLA or CMV assignments 20 times. In a later analysis, co-occurring TCRs were grouped using DBSCAN, with TCRdist sequence similarity added in when clustering inside HLA-allele-positive subsets. For co-occurrence clustering, repertoires with fewer than 30,000 or more than 120,000 public chains were excluded, along with roughly 5 repertoires with anomalous nucleotide sharing. In TCRdb, the immuneACCESS table is reduced to in-frame sequences with V and J assigned. These tables do not hold every clone; where another copy was compared, an unresolved V gene accounts for under half, and the others remain unexplained. Clone size and V and J calls were adopted from that table, with D and trimming inferred from the DNA. This sample holds more than 150,000 clones; around 80% were observed only once. The ten largest clonotypes hold about 1.5% of the sample.

The sample consisted of PBMCs. The clonotype comes from a man in his late teens or twenties in good health and CMV-seronegative.

CDR3 reads: CASSAQTVMNTEAFF. In nucleotide form, the sequence is TGTGCCAGCAGCGCCCAGACAGTTATGAACACTGAAGCTTTCTTT. The chain is encoded by TRBV9 joined to TRBJ1-1; a weak D assignment points to TRBD1 (5 bases agree). The CDR3 contains 15 residues, cysteine and phenylalanine counted. Only the CDR3 DNA stays, 45 bases, in frame from base 1. V was cut back by 3 bases and J by 0 bases, leaving a gap of 12 bases between them. The germline V gene gives CDR1 as SGDLS and CDR2 as YYNGEE. Joined to the reference TRBV9 and TRBJ1-1 proteins, this CDR3 gives the full variable domain: DSGVTQTPKHLITATGQRVTLRCSPRSGDLSVYWYQQSLDQGLQFLIQYYNGEERAKGNILERFSAQQFPDLHSELNLSSLELGDSALYFCASSAQTVMNTEAFFGQGTRLTVV.